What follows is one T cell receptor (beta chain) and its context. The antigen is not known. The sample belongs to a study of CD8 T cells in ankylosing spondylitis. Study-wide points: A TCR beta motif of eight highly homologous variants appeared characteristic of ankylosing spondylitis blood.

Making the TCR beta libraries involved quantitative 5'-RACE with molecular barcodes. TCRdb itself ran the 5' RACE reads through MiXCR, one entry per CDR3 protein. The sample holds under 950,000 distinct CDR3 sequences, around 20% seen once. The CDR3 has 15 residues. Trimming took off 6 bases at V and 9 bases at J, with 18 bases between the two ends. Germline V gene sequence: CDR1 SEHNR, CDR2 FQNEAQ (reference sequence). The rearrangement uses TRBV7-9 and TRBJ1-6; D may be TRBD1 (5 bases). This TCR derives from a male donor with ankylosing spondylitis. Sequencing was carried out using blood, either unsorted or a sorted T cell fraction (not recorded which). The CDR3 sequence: CASRAGTPGGSPLHF. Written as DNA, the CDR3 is TGTGCCAGCAGGGCCGGGACTCCCGGCGGTTCACCCCTCCACTTT.